This TCR beta chain was profiled in a study of read filtering for tumor transcriptome and immune sequencing. The germline V gene has CDR1 MNHEY and CDR2 SVGAGI. V was clipped by 8 bases and J by 3 bases, with 11 bases between them. The CDR3 contains 12 residues. The library was built from about 0.4 ug RNA with molecular barcoded adaptors for alpha/delta and beta/gamma chains. One entry per CDR3 protein, called by TCRdb with MiXCR from the reads. This table has tens of thousands of distinct CDR3 sequences, about 15% appearing once. Sequencing was performed on a population of CD138-negative cells sorted from bone marrow. J is TRBJ2-7 and V is TRBV6-5, with D possibly TRBD1 on 6 matching bases. This sequence was found in a donor aged 40 or older with multiple myeloma. The DNA of the CDR3 is TGTGCCAGCCGGGACACGGACTACGAGCAGTACTTC. It codes for CASRDTDYEQYF.